A single sample gave rise to the 13 T cell receptor beta chains below, sequenced in a study of blood T cell repertoires in COVID-19. The repertoire was sequenced with immunoSEQ multiplex PCR; TCRdb's copy has only in-frame clones and lacks some. The table shows about 100,000 clones, with around three quarters occurring only once. Input material: peripheral blood. The receptors stem from a man over 45 who had recovered from COVID-19.

The genes are TRBV7-2 and TRBJ2-2; no clear D. V lost 3 bases to trimming and J lost 1 base, with 9 bases between them. The V gene's germline CDR1 is SGHTA and CDR2 FQGNSA. This CDR3 spans 15 amino acids. The CDR3 DNA is TGTGCCAGCAGCTTCGCGTTATTGAACACCGGGGAGCTGTTTTTT. Encoded protein: CASSFALLNTGELFF.

The chain uses TRBV9 and TRBJ1-3; D gene unclear. Germline-derived CDR1 and CDR2 are SGDLS and YYNGEE. The CDR3 consists of 14 residues. Trimming pared 0 bases from V and 4 bases from J, leaving 8 bases between. CDR3 sequence: CASSVGPAGNTIYF. CDR3 DNA: TGTGCCAGCAGCGTAGGGCCCGCAGGAAACACCATATATTTT.

The chain links TRBV27 to TRBJ1-5; 7 bases map to TRBD1. The V gene end was trimmed by 5 bases and the J gene end by 4 bases; junction bases not matched to a gene: 11. The CDR3 consists of 16 residues. Germline lookup yields CDR1 MNHEY and CDR2 SMNVEV (reference sequence). The CDR3 DNA reads as TGTGCCAGCAGTCCCCTAGGTCCAGGGGGGAATCAGCCCCAGCATTTT. It yields the protein CASSPLGPGGNQPQHF.

The chain couples TRBV27 to TRBJ1-1; TRBD1 matches 7 bases. V trimming: 2 bases; J trimming: 5 bases; junction bases outside the gene matches: 5. CDR1 MNHEY and CDR2 SMNVEV come from the germline V gene (reference sequence). The length of the CDR3 is 14 residues. The CDR3 reads CASSLRQGRTEAFF. The CDR3 nucleotides read TGTGCCAGCAGTTTAAGACAGGGTCGGACTGAAGCTTTCTTT.

This clone was recorded once. This chain joins TRBV7-2 and TRBJ2-4; 8 nucleotides align to TRBD1. This CDR3 spans 16 amino acids. CDR1 and CDR2 from the germline V gene are SGHTA and FQGNSA. With V trimmed by 5 bases and J by 7 bases, 13 bases remained unmatched. The DNA for the CDR3 is TGTGCCAGCAGCGCCTCTCCCCAGGGGGCGTTGAACATTCAGTACTTC. It specifies CASSASPQGALNIQYF.

This chain links TRBV6-5 with TRBJ1-2, with D perhaps matching TRBD1 (5 bases). The CDR3 has 14 amino acids. Germline values: CDR1 MNHEY, CDR2 SVGAGI. With 6 bases removed from V and 2 bases from J, the gap between germline ends came to 13 bases. The CDR3 nucleotides are TGTGCCAGCAGAAGGGATGGGGCCAACTATGGCTACACCTTC. Translated: CASRRDGANYGYTF.

The rearrangement uses TRBV5-1 and TRBJ2-2, with 9 bases lining up with TRBD2. The junction had 1 base not matched to a gene; V was cut back by 2 bases and J by 5 bases. The germline CDR1 and CDR2 sequences are SGHRS and YFSETQ. This CDR3 comprises 14 residues. Written as DNA, the CDR3 is TGCGCCAGCAGCTTTAGCGGGGGAACCGGGGAGCTGTTTTTT. Translation: CASSFSGGTGELFF.

V usage is TRBV12-2 and J usage is TRBJ1-3; the table's D gene call, TRBD1, was not cross checked with the DNA. TRBV12-2 is annotated as a pseudogene. CDR3 length: 19 amino acids. CDR3 nucleotides: TGTGCAAGTCGCCAGACCGGGACAGGGGGCCCCAGCTCTGGAAACACCATATATTTT. Protein sequence: CASRQTGTGGPSSGNTIYF.

J is TRBJ2-3 and V is TRBV11-2, with D unresolved. Germline loops: CDR1 SGHAT, CDR2 FQNNGV. The ends were cut back, 0 bases at V and 2 bases at J, with 9 bases in the middle. The CDR3 is 15 residues long. CDR3 residues: CASSLDFRATDTQYF. The CDR3 DNA reads TGTGCCAGCAGCTTAGATTTCCGAGCCACAGATACGCAGTATTTT.

This clone was picked up many times. The genes are TRBV7-8 and TRBJ2-1; the match to TRBD2 covers 7 bases. This CDR3 comprises 14 residues. V trimming: 1 base; J trimming: 6 bases; junction bases outside the gene matches: 3. Germline CDR1 and CDR2: SGHVS and FQNEAQ. CDR3 bases: TGTGCCAGCAGCTTAGGGGGGGAGGGCAATGAGCAGTTCTTC. Protein product: CASSLGGEGNEQFF.

This clone was detected only a few times. This rearrangement joins TRBV5-1 to TRBJ2-7; TRBD2 might be the D (5 bases). The CDR3 has 15 residues. With 0 bases removed from V and 0 bases from J, the gap between germline ends came to 10 bases. CDR1 SGHRS and CDR2 YFSETQ come from the germline V gene. The CDR3 DNA reads TGCGCCAGCAGCTTGGGAGGGAGCAGCTCCTACGAGCAGTACTTC. It codes for CASSLGGSSSYEQYF.

This chain joins TRBV5-1 and TRBJ1-6, with 10 bases that match TRBD1. CDR1 SGHRS and CDR2 YFSETQ come from the germline V gene. This CDR3 has 14 amino acids. With V trimmed by 7 bases and J by 9 bases, 7 bases remained unmatched. Written as DNA, the CDR3 is TGCGCCAGCCAGACCGGGACAGGGGCTTCACCCCTCCACTTT. It encodes CASQTGTGASPLHF.

J is TRBJ2-7 and V is TRBV15, with D perhaps matching TRBD1 (6 bases). This CDR3 contains 14 residues. The V end lost 0 bases, the J end lost 2 bases, and 8 bases lay between the germline ends. Germline V lookup: CDR1 LNHNV, CDR2 YYDKDF (reference sequence). CDR3 sequence reads: CATSRDGDTYEQYF. As DNA, the CDR3 is TGTGCCACCAGCAGAGATGGGGACACCTACGAGCAGTACTTC.